Below are 32 T cell receptor beta chains sequenced from a single sample in a study of cytotoxic CD8 clonotypes in ibrutinib-treated CLL (dated by TCRdb to 2020 to 2023). Sample time point, as interpreted from the label and publication: 12 months on ibrutinib. Library method: the immunoSEQ multiplex PCR assay. TCRdb limited this immuneACCESS table to in-frame rearrangements with V and J called. A share of clones is missing; checked studies link under half to unresolved V genes, and the rest is unexplained. This sample holds about 130,000 clones; 79% were observed only once. 13% of the sample rests with the top ten. Material: PBMCs, obtained after 12 months of ibrutinib treatment. The receptors shown here come from a human donor with chronic lymphocytic leukemia.

Concerning this clone itself: Its ends do not fully match the called genes, so a read error is possible. The rearrangement joins TRBV9 to TRBJ2-1, with a possible D match to TRBD2 (6 bases). The CDR3 sequence is 12 residues long. From germline, CDR1 is SGDLS and CDR2 YYNGEE. The CDR3 spells CASSVGETSLVF. As DNA, the CDR3 is TGTGCCAGCAGCGTAGGGGAGACTAGTCTGGTCTTC.

The chain joins TRBV10-3 to TRBJ2-3, with D possibly matching TRBD2 (5 bases). Trimming took 11 bases from V and 4 from J, leaving 16 bases between them. The CDR3 has 13 amino acids. The germline V gene encodes CDR1 ENHRY and CDR2 SYGVKD. The CDR3 sequence: CAHGEGSPDTQYF. The CDR3 coding sequence is TGTGCCCACGGGGAAGGGAGCCCAGATACGCAGTATTTT.

CDR3 coding DNA: TGTGCCAGCTCACCATCAGGGCATTCGGGTGAAAAACTGTTTTTT. It yields the protein CASSPSGHSGEKLFF. The J gene is TRBJ1-4, the V gene TRBV18; D is possibly TRBD1 (5 bases). V gave up 2 bases and J gave up 7 bases, with 14 bases separating them. Germline V gives CDR1 KGHSH, CDR2 LQKENI. The CDR3 totals 15 residues.

The chain has TRBV2 and TRBJ2-3; weak D call: TRBD1 (7 bases). Between the trimmed V and J ends, which lost 3 bases and 4 bases, there was a span of 11 bases. In germline, CDR1 is SNHLY, CDR2 FYNNEI. CDR3 length: 14 amino acids. The CDR3 spells CASSDQGGADTQYF. The CDR3 DNA is TGTGCCAGCAGTGACCAGGGGGGCGCAGATACGCAGTATTTT. The full variable domain, with the rest looked up from reference TRBV2 and TRBJ2-3, is EPEVTQTPSHQVTQMGQEVILRCVPISNHLYFYWYRQILGQKVEFLVSFYNNEISEKSEIFDDQFSVERPDGSNFTLKIRSTKLEDSAMYFCASSDQGGADTQYFGPGTRLTVL.

This chain uses TRBV7-9 with TRBJ2-1, with D tentatively TRBD2 (6 bases). The CDR3 runs 17 residues. V was clipped by 0 bases and J by 0 bases, with 12 bases between them. Looked up from germline, CDR1 is SEHNR and CDR2 is FQNEAQ (reference sequence). The CDR3 DNA is TGTGCCAGCAGCTTAGCGGGAGGCCCAAGCTCCTACAATGAGCAGTTCTTC. This gives the protein CASSLAGGPSSYNEQFF.

This sequence joins TRBV27 and TRBJ2-7; D tentatively fits TRBD1 or TRBD2 (5 bases each). Per germline, CDR1 MNHEY and CDR2 SMNVEV (reference sequence). This CDR3 spans 14 amino acids. Trimming pared 6 bases from V and 2 bases from J, leaving 14 bases between. In nucleotides, the CDR3 is TGTGCCAGCAGCCCCTCGGGACGGACCTACGAGCAGTACTTC. Encoded protein: CASSPSGRTYEQYF.

The rearrangement uses TRBV11-2 and TRBJ2-5; 12 bases are a match to TRBD2. J was trimmed by 4 bases and V by 1 base; bases with no gene match: 13. The CDR3 sequence is 19 residues long. Germline CDR1 is SGHAT and CDR2 is FQNNGV. The CDR3 coding sequence is TGTGCCAGCAGCTTAGGTTTCGCTAGCGGGAGGGCCGACAGAGAGACCCAGTACTTC. It codes for CASSLGFASGRADRETQYF.

The rearrangement links TRBV6-5 to TRBJ2-7, with D uncertain. Looked up from germline, CDR1 is MNHEY and CDR2 is SVGAGI. The CDR3 extends over 12 amino acids. V lost 0 bases to trimming and J lost 6 bases, with 6 bases between them. CDR3 residues: CASSYSDGEQYF. CDR3 sequence (DNA): TGTGCCAGCAGTTACTCCGACGGCGAGCAGTACTTC.

The chain carries TRBV2 and TRBJ2-1; the D is unclear. Germline V gene data show CDR1 as SNHLY and CDR2 as FYNNEI. Trimming left V 3 bases short and J 0 bases short, with 9 bases between. The CDR3 loop spans 15 amino acids. In DNA form, the CDR3 reads TGTGCCAGCAGTGACCGGACCAGCTCCTACAATGAGCAGTTCTTC. Protein: CASSDRTSSYNEQFF.

The chain uses TRBV2 and TRBJ2-1, with 14 bases matching TRBD2. There are 15 residues in the CDR3. V lost 4 bases to trimming and J lost 4 bases; unmatched junction nucleotides: 0. The germline V gene has CDR1 SNHLY and CDR2 FYNNEI. The CDR3 loop is CASSGTSGRYNEQFF. Here the CDR3 DNA reads TGTGCCAGCAGTGGGACTAGCGGGAGGTACAATGAGCAGTTCTTC.

The V and J genes are TRBV5-7 and TRBJ2-3, with D possibly being TRBD2 (6 bases). TRBV5-7 is designated an ORF whose function remains uncertain. Trimming took 2 bases from V and 1 from J, leaving 20 bases between them. The CDR3 is made up of 18 amino acids. CDR3 sequence reads: CASSFWGPGEAGTDTQYF. The CDR3 region has the DNA TGTGCCAGCAGCTTTTGGGGTCCGGGAGAGGCCGGCACAGATACGCAGTATTTT.

This clone was picked up a small number of times. J is TRBJ1-1 and V is TRBV29-1, with D unresolved. Germline CDR1 reads SQVTM; CDR2 reads ANQGSEA. The CDR3 contains 13 residues. V lost 8 bases and J lost 5, with 18 bases in between. The CDR3 DNA reads TGCAGCCTTCACCAGGCGTTGGGGACTGAAGCTTTCTTT. It yields the protein CSLHQALGTEAFF.

The chain is built from TRBV28 and TRBJ2-2; 11 nucleotides align to TRBD2. Germline V CDR1 and CDR2: MDHEN, SYDVKM. This CDR3 has 15 residues. Germline trimming cut 5 bases from V and 3 bases from J; bases unmatched to any gene: 2. The chain's CDR3 is CASSRLAGYTGELFF. In DNA form, the CDR3 reads TGTGCCAGCAGTCGACTAGCGGGATACACCGGGGAGCTGTTTTTT.

This clone was detected only once. CDR3 DNA sequence: TGTGCCATCAGTGGGCGACAGACCCTCTATGGCTACACCTTC. This translates into CAISGRQTLYGYTF. The chain carries TRBV10-3 and TRBJ1-2; a possible D gene is TRBD1 (5 bases). The germline V and J ends were trimmed by 4 bases and 4 bases, with 13 bases remaining between them. Germline loops: CDR1 ENHRY, CDR2 SYGVKD. The CDR3 spans 14 residues.

The chain couples TRBV2 to TRBJ2-5, with 12 bases aligning to TRBD2. This CDR3 is built from 15 residues. Germline loops: CDR1 SNHLY, CDR2 FYNNEI. J gave up 7 bases and V 3 bases, and 6 bases lay outside the gene matches. The CDR3, as DNA: TGTGCCAGCAGTGAGACTAGCGGGAGCGTTGGGACCCAGTACTTC. Translated, it gives CASSETSGSVGTQYF.

The chain is built from TRBV27 and TRBJ1-2; D may be TRBD1 (5 bases). The germline V and J ends were trimmed by 6 bases and 6 bases, with 8 bases remaining between them. The CDR3 spans 11 residues. Germline CDR1 and CDR2: MNHEY and SMNVEV (reference sequence). The CDR3 here is CASSAGHGYTF. The CDR3 nucleotides are TGTGCCAGCAGCGCAGGGCATGGCTACACCTTC.

The chain couples TRBV2 to TRBJ2-7, with D uncertain. Looked up from germline, CDR1 is SNHLY and CDR2 is FYNNEI. V shed 6 bases and J shed 7 bases, with 10 bases lying between them. CDR3 size: 11 residues. The CDR3 loop is CASSERTEQYF. DNA of the CDR3: TGTGCCAGCAGCGAGAGGACGGAGCAGTACTTC.

The V and J genes are TRBV7-9 and TRBJ2-2, with a possible D match to TRBD2 (5 bases). The germline CDR1 and CDR2 sequences are SEHNR and FQNEAQ (reference sequence). This CDR3 spans 14 amino acids. With 1 base removed from V and 6 bases from J, the gap between germline ends came to 9 bases. CDR3: CASSLVAGAGELFF. DNA of the CDR3: TGTGCCAGCAGCTTAGTAGCCGGGGCCGGGGAGCTGTTTTTT.

The chain combines TRBV5-1 with TRBJ1-2, with a possible D match to TRBD1 (6 bases). Germline V gene lookup returns CDR1 SGHRS and CDR2 YFSETQ. The length of the CDR3 is 14 residues. Trimming stripped 4 bases from V and 8 bases from J, with 18 bases between. CDR3 sequence reads: CASSTPDRLRGYTF. In DNA form, the CDR3 reads TGCGCCAGCAGCACCCCAGACAGGCTCCGGGGCTACACCTTC.

The chain is built from TRBV6-5 and TRBJ2-7; 8 bases match TRBD2. Germline V CDR1 and CDR2: MNHEY, SVGAGI. Germline trimming cut 5 bases from V and 3 bases from J; bases unmatched to any gene: 3. The CDR3 is 13 residues long. CDR3 sequence: CASSPTSGYEQYF. Written as DNA, the CDR3 is TGTGCCAGCAGTCCCACTAGCGGCTACGAGCAGTACTTC.

The chain combines TRBV19 with TRBJ1-2; possible D gene TRBD1, 5 bases. CDR1 LNHDA and CDR2 SQIVND come from the germline V gene (reference sequence). The ends were cut back, 2 bases at V and 4 bases at J, with 8 bases in the middle. This CDR3 is 13 amino acids long. In nucleotides, the CDR3 is TGTGCCAGTAGTATAAGTGACAGCTATGGCTACACCTTC. This translates into CASSISDSYGYTF.

The chain carries TRBV19 and TRBJ1-1; unclear D gene. The germline V gene has CDR1 LNHDA and CDR2 SQIVND (reference sequence). The CDR3 spans 13 residues. V dropped 3 bases and J dropped 5 bases, with 10 bases sitting between them. In DNA, the CDR3 is TGTGCCAGTAGTATCAAGGGCTGGACTGAAGCTTTCTTT. The encoded protein is CASSIKGWTEAFF.

The rearrangement joins TRBV14 to TRBJ2-7; TRBD1 is a possible D gene (5 bases). Between the trimmed V and J ends, which lost 0 bases and 2 bases, there was a span of 14 bases. CDR1 and CDR2 from the germline V gene are SGHDN and FVKESK. This CDR3 is built from 16 residues. Written as DNA, the CDR3 is TGTGCCAGCAGCCAAGATCCAGGGCGAGGACCCTACGAGCAGTACTTC. This codes for CASSQDPGRGPYEQYF.

The chain has TRBV7-2 and TRBJ2-7, with 7 bases identical to TRBD2. The ends lost 5 bases at V and 6 bases at J; junction bases unmatched: 10. CDR1 SGHTA and CDR2 FQGNSA come from the germline V gene. The CDR3 is made up of 14 amino acids. CDR3 sequence reads: CASSPFDGGGEQYF. Here the CDR3 DNA reads TGTGCCAGCAGCCCGTTCGATGGGGGGGGCGAGCAGTACTTC.

This chain links TRBV28 with TRBJ2-1; 11 bases fit TRBD2. Germline-derived CDR1 and CDR2 are MDHEN and SYDVKM. J was trimmed by 9 bases and V by 2 bases; bases with no gene match: 6. The CDR3 covers 15 residues. The CDR3 nucleotides are TGTGCCAGCAGTTTACTAGCGGGAGGATATAGTGAGCAGTTCTTC. Translating it yields CASSLLAGGYSEQFF.

V is TRBV5-1 and J is TRBJ1-2; the D gene is possibly TRBD1 (6 bases). Germline CDR1 SGHRS, CDR2 YFSETQ. The CDR3 has 13 amino acids. The germline V and J ends were trimmed by 3 bases and 5 bases, with 11 bases remaining between them. In nucleotides, the CDR3 is TGCGCCAGCAGCTCGGACAGCAGATATGGCTACACCTTC. Protein product: CASSSDSRYGYTF.

The chain recombines TRBV5-6 with TRBJ1-2; 7 nucleotides agree with TRBD1. This CDR3 is 14 amino acids long. Germline trimming cut 4 bases from V and 8 bases from J; bases unmatched to any gene: 11. Germline CDR1 SGHDT, CDR2 YYEEEE. In DNA, the CDR3 is TGTGCCAGCAGCCCCTACGACAGGGAACTCGGCTACACCTTC. Translating it yields CASSPYDRELGYTF.

The V and J genes are TRBV30 and TRBJ2-3, with TRBD2 matching over 7 bases. The CDR3 is 16 amino acids. V lost 2 bases, J lost 3 bases, and 11 bases stayed unmatched. Looked up from germline, CDR1 is GTSNPN and CDR2 is SVGIG (reference sequence). Here the CDR3 reads CAWSPGLEEITDTQYF. The CDR3 DNA is TGTGCCTGGAGTCCCGGACTAGAAGAGATAACAGATACGCAGTATTTT.

V is TRBV11-2 and J is TRBJ2-7, with D possibly TRBD1 on 5 matching bases. CDR1 SGHAT and CDR2 FQNNGV come from the germline V gene. CDR3 length equals 15 residues. Trimming took off 5 bases at V and 4 bases at J, with 18 bases between the two ends. The CDR3 sequence is CASSRGQGFGYEQYF. For the CDR3, the DNA is TGTGCCAGCAGCCGAGGCCAGGGATTCGGTTACGAGCAGTACTTC.

The chain combines TRBV6-5 with TRBJ2-7; 10 bases are a match to TRBD1. The trim removed 9 bases at V and 3 bases at J, leaving 5 bases unmatched. Germline CDR1 MNHEY, CDR2 SVGAGI. CDR3 size: 13 residues. CDR3 nucleotide sequence: TGTGCCAGTCTACGGACAGGGGGCTACGAGCAGTACTTC. It translates to CASLRTGGYEQYF.

This rearrangement joins TRBV28 to TRBJ2-1, with D hard to call. The CDR3 is 20 residues long. V lost 4 bases, J lost 4 bases, and 29 bases lay in between. Germline CDR1 reads MDHEN; CDR2 reads SYDVKM. This CDR3 reads CASSSQKHKIALLQYNEQFF. CDR3 DNA sequence: TGTGCCAGCAGTTCCCAAAAACACAAGATTGCTCTCCTCCAATACAATGAGCAGTTCTTC.

The chain employs TRBV9 and TRBJ2-7; no definite D call. CDR3 length equals 14 residues. In germline, CDR1 is SGDLS, CDR2 YYNGEE. The V end was cut by 0 bases, the J end by 3 bases, with 10 bases between. DNA for the CDR3: TGTGCCAGCAGCGTAGCGTTATGGGACTACGAGCAGTACTTC. It codes for CASSVALWDYEQYF.